This TCR beta chain comes out of a study of blood T cell repertoires in COVID-19. This clone was picked up many times. Some clones are missing from TCRdb's copy, which holds only in-frame ones; the method was immunoSEQ multiplex PCR. The sample shows approximately 270,000 clones, around 82% of them seen only once. Sequencing was performed on peripheral blood. The TCR comes from a human donor with COVID-19, enrolled during active disease. The donor label of this sample is uncertain.

CDR3 in amino acids: CASSSGTAAFNYGYTF. As DNA, the CDR3 is TGTGCCAGCAGTTCCGGGACAGCGGCATTTAACTATGGCTACACCTTC. The chain carries TRBV6-2 or TRBV6-3 and TRBJ1-2; 7 bases line up with TRBD1. The junction had 9 bases not matched to a gene; V was cut back by 4 bases and J by 1 base. The CDR3 sequence is 16 residues long. Germline V gene data show CDR1 as MNHEY and CDR2 as SVGEGT.